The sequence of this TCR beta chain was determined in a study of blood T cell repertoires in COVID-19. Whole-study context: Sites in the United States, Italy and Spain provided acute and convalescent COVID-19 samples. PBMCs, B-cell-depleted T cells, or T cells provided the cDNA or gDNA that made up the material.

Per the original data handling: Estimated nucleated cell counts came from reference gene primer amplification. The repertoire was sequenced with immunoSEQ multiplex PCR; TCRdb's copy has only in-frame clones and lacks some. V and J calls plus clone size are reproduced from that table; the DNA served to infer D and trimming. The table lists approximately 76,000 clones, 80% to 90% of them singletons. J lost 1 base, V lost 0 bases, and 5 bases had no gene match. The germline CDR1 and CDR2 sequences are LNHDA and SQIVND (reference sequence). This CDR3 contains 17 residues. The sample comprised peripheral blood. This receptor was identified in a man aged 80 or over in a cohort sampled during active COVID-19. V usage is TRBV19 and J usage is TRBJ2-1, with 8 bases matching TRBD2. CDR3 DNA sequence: TGTGCCAGTAGTATAGATGAGCGGGGGCATTCCTACAATGAGCAGTTCTTC. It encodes CASSIDERGHSYNEQFF.